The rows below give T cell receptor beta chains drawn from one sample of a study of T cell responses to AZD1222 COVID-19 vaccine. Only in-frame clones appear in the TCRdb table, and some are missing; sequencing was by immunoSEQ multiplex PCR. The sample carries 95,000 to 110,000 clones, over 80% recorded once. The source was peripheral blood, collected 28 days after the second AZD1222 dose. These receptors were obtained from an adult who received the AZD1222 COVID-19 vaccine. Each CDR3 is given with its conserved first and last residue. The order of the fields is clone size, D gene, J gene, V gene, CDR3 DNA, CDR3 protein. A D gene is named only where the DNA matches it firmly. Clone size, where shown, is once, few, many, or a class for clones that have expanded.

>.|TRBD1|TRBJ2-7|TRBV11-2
TGTGCCAGCAGTTCCACGGGACAGAAGGTGCCCTACGAGCAGTACTTC
CASSSTGQKVPYEQYF
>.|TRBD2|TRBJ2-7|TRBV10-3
TGTGCCATCAGTGAGTCTAATAGCGGGAGCTACGAGCAGTACTTC
CAISESNSGSYEQYF
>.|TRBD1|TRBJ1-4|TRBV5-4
TGTGCCAGCAGCACCCGACAGGGGGTAAATGAAAAACTGTTTTTT
CASSTRQGVNEKLFF
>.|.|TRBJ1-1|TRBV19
TGTGCCAGTAGTATAGACGGGGTCGCTGAAGCTTTCTTT
CASSIDGVAEAFF
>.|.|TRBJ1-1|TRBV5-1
TGCGCCAGCAGCTTGGGCGGTAACACTGAAGCTTTCTTT
CASSLGGNTEAFF
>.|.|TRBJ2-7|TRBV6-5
TGTGCCAGCAGTTCGACGGCAGGGCAAGGCGAGCAGTACTTC
CASSSTAGQGEQYF
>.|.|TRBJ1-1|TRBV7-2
TGTGCCAGCAGCCCAGCAGCAGGGGCGACTGAAGCTTTCTTT
CASSPAAGATEAFF
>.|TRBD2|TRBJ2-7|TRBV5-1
TGCGCCAGCAGCTTGGTAGCGGGAGAGTTAGACGAGCAGTACTTC
CASSLVAGELDEQYF
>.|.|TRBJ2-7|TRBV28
TGTGCCAGCAGTTTATCGGCAGGGATCCCCCCCTACGAGCAGTACTTC
CASSLSAGIPPYEQYF
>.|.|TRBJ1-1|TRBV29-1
TGCAGCGTTGGTGCCCGAGGGGACTCCAGGGTCCTCAAAGCTTTCTTT
CSVGARGDSRVLKAFF
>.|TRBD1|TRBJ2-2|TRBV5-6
TGTGCCAGCAGCTTATTCCGGGACAGGGGCGGGACCGGGGAGCTGTTTTTT
CASSLFRDRGGTGELFF
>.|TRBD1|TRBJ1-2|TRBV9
TGTGCCAGCAGCGTAGACAAGGGGGCCCACTATGGCTACACCTTC
CASSVDKGAHYGYTF
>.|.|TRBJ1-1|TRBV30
TGTGCCTGGAGAGGCGACGGGCTGAACACTGAAGCTTTCTTT
CAWRGDGLNTEAFF
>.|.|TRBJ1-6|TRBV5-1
TGCGCCAGCAGCTTGGGGGATCGATCACCCCTCCACTTT
CASSLGDRSPLHF
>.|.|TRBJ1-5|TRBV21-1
TGTGCCAGCGGACGTCCCCTGGGCCCCCTTGGAAGCAATCAGCCCCAGCATTTT
CASGRPLGPLGSNQPQHF
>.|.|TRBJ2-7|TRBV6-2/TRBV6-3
TGTGCCAGCAGTTACTCCTTGGCCGAGCAGTACTTC
CASSYSLAEQYF
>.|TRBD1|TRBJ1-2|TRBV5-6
TGTGCCAGCAGCTTCTCAGGGGGCTATGGCTACACCTTC
CASSFSGGYGYTF
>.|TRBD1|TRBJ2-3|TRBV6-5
TGTGCCAGCAGTTTAGGGACAGGGCTGAATACGCAGTATTTT
CASSLGTGLNTQYF
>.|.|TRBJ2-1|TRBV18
TGTGCCAGCTCCCTCTGGGGTAGCTCCTACAATGAGCAGTTCTTC
CASSLWGSSYNEQFF
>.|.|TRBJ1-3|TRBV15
TGTGCCACCAGCATATACGGGAGCTCTGGAAACACCATATATTTT
CATSIYGSSGNTIYF
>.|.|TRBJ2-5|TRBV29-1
TGCAGCGCCAATCAGGGGGGGGAGGAGACCCAGTACTTC
CSANQGGEETQYF
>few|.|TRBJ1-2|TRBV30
TGTGCCTGGGCGTGGGCCCGGGGGAATGGCTACACCTTC
CAWAWARGNGYTF
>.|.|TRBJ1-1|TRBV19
TGTGCCAGTAGTCCCCTGAACACTGAAGCTTTCTTT
CASSPLNTEAFF
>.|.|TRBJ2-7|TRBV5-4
TGTGCCAGCAGGGGAGCGAGCGAGCAGTACTTC
CASRGASEQYF
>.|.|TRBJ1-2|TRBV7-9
TGTGCCAGCAGCTTGGGGTCCGGGTTTGGCTACACCTTC
CASSLGSGFGYTF
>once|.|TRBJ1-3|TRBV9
TGTGCCAGCAGCTTCCAAGGCGGGGCTGGAAACACCATATATTTT
CASSFQGGAGNTIYF
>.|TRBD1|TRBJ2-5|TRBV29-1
TGCAGCTTTAGGGGGACAGGGAAAGAGACCCAGTACTTC
CSFRGTGKETQYF
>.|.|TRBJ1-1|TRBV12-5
TGTGCTAGTGGCTTGGGACCCATGAACACTGAAGCTTTCTTT
CASGLGPMNTEAFF
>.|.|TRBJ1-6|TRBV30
TGTGCCTGGATCGACCCGAGCTCCTATAATTCACCCCTCCACTTT
CAWIDPSSYNSPLHF
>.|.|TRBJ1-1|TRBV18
TGTGCCAGCTCACCCGGACAGAAGAACACTGAAGCTTTCTTT
CASSPGQKNTEAFF
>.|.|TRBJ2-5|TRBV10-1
TGCGCCAGCAGTGATAATTTGGAGACCCAGTACTTC
CASSDNLETQYF
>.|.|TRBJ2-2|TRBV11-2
TGTGCCAGCAGCTTAGACCGGAACACCGGGGAGCTGTTTTTT
CASSLDRNTGELFF
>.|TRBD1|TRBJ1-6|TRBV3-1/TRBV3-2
TGTGCCAGCAGCCAGAAAGATCGGACAGGCTCTCCCCTCCACTTT
CASSQKDRTGSPLHF
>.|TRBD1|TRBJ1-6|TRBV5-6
TGTGCCAGCAGCTACGGGACAGGGAATTCTTCACCCCTCCACTTT
CASSYGTGNSSPLHF
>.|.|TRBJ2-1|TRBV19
TGTGCCAGTAGTATAGATCTGACACAGGGAATTGGCAATGAGCAGTTCTTC
CASSIDLTQGIGNEQFF
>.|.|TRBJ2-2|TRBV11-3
TGTGCCAGCAGCTTAGGTAGCGGGGACAGGACCGGGGAGCTGTTTTTT
CASSLGSGDRTGELFF
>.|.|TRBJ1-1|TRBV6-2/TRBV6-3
TGTGCCAGCAGCCCTACTCATGTGAACACTGAAGCTTTCTTT
CASSPTHVNTEAFF
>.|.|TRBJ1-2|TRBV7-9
TGTGCCAGCAGCTTAGCGGTGTCAGACCACAACGGGGGCTACACCTTC
CASSLAVSDHNGGYTF
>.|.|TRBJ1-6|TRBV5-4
TGTGCCAGCAGCTTGGTTACAGATAATTCACCCCTCCACTTT
CASSLVTDNSPLHF
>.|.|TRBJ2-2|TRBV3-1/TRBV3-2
TGTGCCAGCAGCCAGGGGGTCGCAACCGGGGAGCTGTTTTTT
CASSQGVATGELFF
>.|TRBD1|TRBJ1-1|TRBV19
TGTGCCAGTAGCCCTGGGACAGGGAACACTGAAGCTTTCTTT
CASSPGTGNTEAFF
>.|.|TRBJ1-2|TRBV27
TGTGCCAGCAGTGCCATGGGGGGGCTTCGAGGCTACACCTTC
CASSAMGGLRGYTF
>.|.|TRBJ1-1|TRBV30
TGTGCCTGGGTATTTAGGTTGAACACTGAAGCTTTCTTT
CAWVFRLNTEAFF
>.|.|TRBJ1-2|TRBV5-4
TGTGCCAGCAGCTCCCCGGGCAGGGGAGGGGGCTACACCTTC
CASSSPGRGGGYTF
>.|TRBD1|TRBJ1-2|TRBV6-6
TGTGCCAGCAGTTCCGGGACAGGGAGCTTGGTTGGCTACACCTTC
CASSSGTGSLVGYTF
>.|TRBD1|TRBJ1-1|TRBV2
TGTGCCAGCCTCGCAGGGGGATTAACTGAAGCTTTCTTT
CASLAGGLTEAFF
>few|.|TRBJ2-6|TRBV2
TGTGCCAGCAGTGGGCAGGGAAGCTCTGGGGCCAACGTCCTGACTTTC
CASSGQGSSGANVLTF
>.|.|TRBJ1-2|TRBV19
TGTGCCAGTAAACCCTTTTCTTGGGGTGGCTACACCTTC
CASKPFSWGGYTF